Described below is a single TCR beta chain sequence and its context. What it binds is unknown. This sample stems from a study of beta chain features in type 1 diabetes. Sorting of CD4+ naive, central memory, regulatory and stem cell-like memory cells was performed via CD45RO/CCR7/CD25/CD127/CD95/CD27. The investigators reverse transcribed all of the isolated RNA, so they sequenced expressed TCRB transcripts. Sequencing was performed with immunoSEQ multiplex PCR; in TCRdb, only in-frame clones are kept and a portion is missing. The table includes hundreds of thousands of clones, around 13% detected once. This CDR3 spans 11 amino acids. V was cut by 5 bases and J by 7 bases, with 11 bases left in between. CDR1 is GTSNPN, CDR2 SVGIG, per germline (reference sequence). Notes on the study in general: Researchers cautioned that cDNA sequencing could over-represent cells with high TCR expression.

The receptor comes from a man aged 18 to 30 in good health. The rearrangement uses TRBV30 and TRBJ1-1; tentatively, D is TRBD1 (5 bases). Sequencing was carried out using naive CD4+ T cells from blood. The CDR3 DNA is TGTGCCTGGTCTAGACAGCTTGAAGCTTTCTTT. This gives the protein CAWSRQLEAFF.